These 16 T cell receptor beta chains were all obtained from the same sample, sequenced in a study of blood T cell repertoires in COVID-19. The table came from immunoSEQ multiplex PCR; TCRdb's copy has only in-frame clones and leaves some out. The sample lists 300,000 or so clones, 70% to 90% seen once, with 1% to 1.5% in the top ten. Material for sequencing was peripheral blood. Receptors originate from a man in his 70s with acute or convalescent COVID-19.

This chain links TRBV30 with TRBJ1-3; D may be TRBD1 (6 bases). Deletions cut 5 bases from V and 4 bases from J, with 12 bases between. The CDR3 contains 13 residues. CDR1 and CDR2 from the germline V gene are GTSNPN and SVGIG (reference sequence). The CDR3: CAWGGALGNTIYF. Here the CDR3 DNA reads TGTGCCTGGGGGGGGGCATTAGGAAACACCATATATTTT.

This clone was picked up one time. The chain employs TRBV7-2 and TRBJ2-1; 11 nucleotides line up with TRBD2. The V gene's germline CDR1 is SGHTA and CDR2 FQGNSA. The junction had 7 bases not matched to a gene; V was cut back by 5 bases and J by 4 bases. This CDR3 contains 16 residues. CDR3 residues: CASSPDGTSGYNEQFF. The CDR3 coding sequence is TGTGCCAGCAGCCCAGACGGGACTAGCGGATACAATGAGCAGTTCTTC.

This chain joins TRBV5-5 and TRBJ1-1; D might be TRBD1 (5 bases). Germline CDR1 is SGHKS and CDR2 is YYEKEE (reference sequence). This CDR3 contains 13 residues. Trimming removed 2 bases at V and 2 bases at J, with 7 bases between. The CDR3 protein is CASSFTGNTEAFF. The DNA for the CDR3 is TGTGCCAGCAGCTTTACAGGCAACACTGAAGCTTTCTTT. The full variable domain, its missing parts supplied by reference TRBV5-5 and TRBJ1-1, is DAGVTQSPTHLIKTRGQQVTLRCSPISGHKSVSWYQQVLGQGPQFIFQYYEKEERGRGNFPDRFSARQFPNYSSELNVNALLLGDSALYLCASSFTGNTEAFFGQGTRLTVV.

The chain links TRBV9 to TRBJ2-7; TRBD1 agrees at 9 bases. The CDR3 loop spans 14 amino acids. From germline, CDR1 is SGDLS and CDR2 YYNGEE. The J segment lost 6 bases and the V segment lost 3 bases, leaving 7 bases of the junction unmatched. The CDR3 here is CASSARQGQGEQYF. In DNA, the CDR3 is TGTGCCAGCAGCGCGAGACAGGGACAGGGCGAGCAGTACTTC.

The CDR3: CASNLAGFDTQYF. The CDR3, as DNA: TGTGCCAGTAATCTAGCGGGCTTCGATACGCAGTATTTT. The chain couples TRBV19 to TRBJ2-3; 8 bases agree with TRBD2. Trimming cost V 7 bases and J 6 bases; bases outside gene matches: 6. There are 13 residues in the CDR3. Germline V gene sequence: CDR1 LNHDA, CDR2 SQIVND (reference sequence).

This clone was counted a single time. The rearrangement uses TRBV6-1 and TRBJ2-2, with TRBD1 identical over 9 bases. CDR1 is MNHNS, CDR2 SASEGT, per germline. V dropped 2 bases and J dropped 9; count of bases not matched to a gene: 7. CDR3 length equals 15 residues. The CDR3: CASSERGQGSRELFF. The DNA of the CDR3 is TGTGCCAGCAGTGAAAGGGGACAGGGCTCCCGGGAGCTGTTTTTT.

V usage is TRBV7-6 and J usage is TRBJ2-7, with D tentatively TRBD2 (7 bases). This CDR3 contains 19 residues. The V gene's germline CDR1 is SGHVS and CDR2 FNYEAQ. Deletions cut 5 bases from V and 1 base from J, with 27 bases between. The CDR3 nucleotides read TGTGCCAGCAGCCGCCCTGGGGGGGGGCAGGGAGACATTTCCTACGAGCAGTACTTC. This sequence encodes CASSRPGGGQGDISYEQYF.

This clone has more than one count but fewer than ten. The J gene is TRBJ2-7, the V gene TRBV5-4; TRBD2 is a possible D gene (5 bases). CDR3 length equals 15 residues. Trimming took 3 bases from V and 2 from J, leaving 15 bases between them. The V gene's germline CDR1 is SGHNT and CDR2 YYREEE (reference sequence). DNA for the CDR3: TGTGCCAGCAGCTCACTGGACTCTCTAACCTACGAGCAGTACTTC. Residues: CASSSLDSLTYEQYF.

The chain carries TRBV18 and TRBJ1-1; 10 bases fit TRBD1. Unmatched junction bases numbered 0, after V lost 2 bases and J lost 6 bases. Germline CDR1 KGHSH, CDR2 LQKENI. This CDR3 spans 13 amino acids. CDR3 amino acids: CASSPGTGAEAFF. The CDR3 DNA is TGTGCCAGCTCACCAGGGACAGGGGCTGAAGCTTTCTTT.

The chain carries TRBV9 and TRBJ1-1; no reliable D call. CDR3 length: 14 amino acids. Germline assignment: CDR1 SGDLS and CDR2 YYNGEE. The V end was cut by 0 bases, the J end by 0 bases, with 6 bases between. The DNA of the CDR3 is TGTGCCAGCAGCGTAGCCGCGCTGAACACTGAAGCTTTCTTT. The encoded protein is CASSVAALNTEAFF.

This rearrangement joins TRBV13 to TRBJ2-3; 12 nucleotides match TRBD2. V lost 4 bases to trimming and J lost 4 bases; unmatched junction nucleotides: 6. The CDR3 totals 16 residues. CDR1 is PRHDT, CDR2 FYEKMQ, per germline (reference sequence). The CDR3 DNA follows: TGTGCCAGCAGCTCTCCTAGCGGGGGGGCGCCAGATACGCAGTATTTT. As protein: CASSSPSGGAPDTQYF.

This chain joins TRBV6-5 and TRBJ2-5, with TRBD2 matching over 8 bases. CDR1 is MNHEY, CDR2 SVGAGI, per germline. This CDR3 is built from 15 residues. V was pared by 1 base and J by 1 base, with 2 bases of the junction left unmatched. CDR3 protein: CASSYLAGFQETQYF. The CDR3 DNA reads TGTGCCAGCAGTTACTTAGCGGGGTTCCAAGAGACCCAGTACTTC.

The chain employs TRBV4-1 and TRBJ1-2; no definite D call. The CDR3 is made up of 15 amino acids. Germline values: CDR1 MGHRA, CDR2 YSYEKL. V lost 0 bases, J lost 3 bases, and 11 bases lay in between. DNA for the CDR3: TGCGCCAGCAGCCAAGAAACCAACAGTTACTATGGCTACACCTTC. Translating gives CASSQETNSYYGYTF.

The CDR3 loop is CASSLRIVGTSAYEQYF. DNA of the CDR3: TGTGCCAGCAGCTTGAGGATAGTAGGGACATCGGCCTACGAGCAGTACTTC. This chain joins TRBV5-5 and TRBJ2-7; the D gene is possibly TRBD1 (6 bases). The CDR3 totals 17 residues. Trimming stripped 1 base from V and 2 bases from J, with 19 bases between. Germline CDR1 reads SGHKS; CDR2 reads YYEKEE (reference sequence).

The chain combines TRBV5-4 with TRBJ2-7; D is ambiguous. Deletions cut 1 base from V and 3 bases from J, with 5 bases between. The CDR3 consists of 12 residues. CDR1 is SGHNT and CDR2 is YYREEE in the germline V gene (reference sequence). DNA of the CDR3: TGTGCCAGCAGCTTGATCGGCTACGAGCAGTACTTC. Encoded protein: CASSLIGYEQYF.

The chain couples TRBV7-3 to TRBJ2-3, with D unclear. The V gene's germline CDR1 is SGHTA and CDR2 FQGTGA. The length of the CDR3 is 15 residues. The V gene lost 1 base and the J gene lost 0 bases, with 8 bases spanning the gap. The CDR3 DNA reads TGTGCCAGCAGCTTAAATCCCCTGAGCACAGATACGCAGTATTTT. As protein: CASSLNPLSTDTQYF. Based on the CDR3 plus reference TRBV7-3 and TRBJ2-3, the full variable domain is GAGVSQTPSNKVTEKGKYVELRCDPISGHTALYWYRQSLGQGPEFLIYFQGTGAADDSGLPNDRFFAVRPEGSVSTLKIQRTERGDSAVYLCASSLNPLSTDTQYFGPGTRLTVL.